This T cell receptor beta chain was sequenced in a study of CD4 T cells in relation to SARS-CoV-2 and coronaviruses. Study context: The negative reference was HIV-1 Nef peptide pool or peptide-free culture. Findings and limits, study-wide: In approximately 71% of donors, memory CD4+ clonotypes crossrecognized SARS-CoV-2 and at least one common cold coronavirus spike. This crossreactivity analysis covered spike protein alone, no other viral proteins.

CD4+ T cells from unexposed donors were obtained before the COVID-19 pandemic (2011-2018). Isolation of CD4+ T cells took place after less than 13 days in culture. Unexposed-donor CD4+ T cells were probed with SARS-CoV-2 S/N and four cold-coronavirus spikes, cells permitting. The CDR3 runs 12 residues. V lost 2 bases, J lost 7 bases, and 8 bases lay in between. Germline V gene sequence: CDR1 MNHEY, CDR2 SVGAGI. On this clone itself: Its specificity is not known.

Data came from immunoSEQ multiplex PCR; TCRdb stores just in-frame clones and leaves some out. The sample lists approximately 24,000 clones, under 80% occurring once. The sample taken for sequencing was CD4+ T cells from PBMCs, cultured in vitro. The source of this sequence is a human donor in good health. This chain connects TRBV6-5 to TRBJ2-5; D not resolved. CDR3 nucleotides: TGTGCCAGCAGTTACCAGACGGGGACCCAGTACTTC. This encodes CASSYQTGTQYF.